This TCR beta chain was sequenced in a study of T cells expressing NK-cell markers. With the 5' RACE reads reprocessed, TCRdb shows one record per CDR3 protein and no DNA. Its listing shows roughly 380,000 distinct CDR3 sequences. The sequence was obtained from a man aged 18-69 years in good health. Sequencing was carried out using blood T cells: a sorted CD56 or NKG2C T cell subset, CD4+ or CD8+ T cells, or bulk PBMC T cells (not recorded which).

This chain's CDR3 is CSAHPGQGNEKLFF. The genes are TRBV20-1 and TRBJ1-4; with no DNA, the TCRdb D assignment of TRBD1 cannot be verified. CDR1 DFQATT and CDR2 SNEGSKA come from the germline V gene (reference sequence). This CDR3 is 14 amino acids long.